Listed below are T cell receptor beta chains from one sample, sequenced in a study of shared clonotypes between healthy human individuals. Assay: immunoSEQ multiplex PCR; the TCRdb copy retains only in-frame clones and omits some. The table lists some 500,000 clones, less than 96% of them singletons, with approximately 0.062% in the top ten. The sample taken for sequencing was naive CD4+ T cells sorted from blood. The source of these receptors is a woman aged 25 to 45 in good health. Both conserved end residues are part of each CDR3. A D gene is named only where the DNA matches it firmly. Clone size, where shown, is once, few, many, or a class for clones that have expanded.

size	J	V	D	CDR3	DNA
.	TRBJ2-7	TRBV6-1	TRBD1	CASSDLAGTGDYEQYF	TGTGCCAGCAGTGACCTCGCCGGGACAGGGGACTACGAGCAGTACTTC
.	TRBJ1-2	TRBV7-2	TRBD1	CASSLAAGGVYTF	TGTGCCAGCAGCTTAGCGGCAGGGGGTGTCTACACCTTC
once	TRBJ1-2	TRBV28	.	CASRDSLVGYTF	TGTGCCAGCAGGGACTCTCTCGTGGGCTACACCTTC
.	TRBJ2-1	TRBV2	TRBD2	CASTLSGRAYKQFF	TGTGCCAGCACCCTTAGCGGGAGGGCCTATAAGCAGTTCTTC
.	TRBJ2-3	TRBV7-9	.	CASTPGLLADTQYF	TGTGCCAGCACCCCGGGACTTCTTGCAGATACGCAGTATTTT
.	TRBJ1-1	TRBV4-1	TRBD1	CASSQVLDRGSTEAFF	TGCGCCAGCAGCCAAGTTTTGGACAGGGGAAGCACTGAAGCTTTCTTT
.	TRBJ2-2	TRBV11-2	TRBD2	CASSSNPGLLTGELFF	TGTGCCAGCAGCTCGAACCCGGGACTATTAACCGGGGAGCTGTTTTTT
.	TRBJ2-7	TRBV5-5	.	CASSLEGLRTYEQYF	TGTGCCAGCAGCTTGGAGGGACTCCGGACGTACGAGCAGTACTTC
.	TRBJ2-6	TRBV7-9	.	CASSLAGSGANVLTF	TGTGCCAGCAGCTTAGCCGGTTCGGGGGCCAACGTCCTGACTTTC
.	TRBJ1-1	TRBV28	.	CASSLAGVGAFF	TGTGCCAGCAGTTTAGCAGGGGTGGGAGCTTTCTTT
.	TRBJ2-7	TRBV2	TRBD1	CASNGAGGRYEQYF	TGTGCCAGCAACGGGGCAGGGGGTCGGTACGAGCAGTACTTC
.	TRBJ1-1	TRBV2	.	CASSEQGVNTEAFF	TGTGCCAGCAGTGAACAGGGAGTGAACACTGAAGCTTTCTTT
.	TRBJ2-7	TRBV28	TRBD1	CASSSPGQGAYEQYF	TGTGCCAGCAGTTCACCGGGACAGGGGGCCTACGAGCAGTACTTC
.	TRBJ2-5	TRBV5-1	.	CASSFQSGGKETQYF	TGCGCCAGCAGCTTCCAGTCTGGGGGCAAAGAGACCCAGTACTTC
.	TRBJ2-3	TRBV30	TRBD2	CAWSPIRTSGASTDTQYF	TGTGCCTGGAGTCCTATAAGGACTAGCGGGGCTAGCACAGATACGCAGTATTTT
.	TRBJ1-1	TRBV11-3	.	CASSPGQNTEAFF	TGTGCCAGCAGTCCGGGACAGAACACTGAAGCTTTCTTT
.	TRBJ2-7	TRBV13	.	CASSLVKSEQYF	TGTGCCAGCAGCTTAGTTAAGTCCGAGCAGTACTTC
.	TRBJ1-1	TRBV4-1	.	CASSRKPAQVNTEAFF	TGCGCCAGCAGCCGAAAGCCAGCACAGGTGAACACTGAAGCTTTCTTT
once	TRBJ2-3	TRBV5-4	.	CASSSLVASVSTDTQYF	TGTGCCAGCAGCTCCCTGGTCGCTAGCGTCAGCACAGATACGCAGTATTTT
.	TRBJ2-1	TRBV7-2	TRBD2	CASSLTAGGVGNEQFF	TGTGCCAGCAGCTTAACGGCGGGAGGAGTCGGGAATGAGCAGTTCTTC
.	TRBJ1-5	TRBV6-5	.	CASSYEQGGQPQHF	TGTGCCAGCAGTTACGAACAGGGCGGTCAGCCCCAGCATTTT
.	TRBJ2-1	TRBV4-2	.	CASSQDGLRRNTARKQFF	TGTGCCAGCAGCCAAGATGGTCTAAGGAGGAACACCGCTAGAAAGCAGTTCTTC
.	TRBJ2-7	TRBV5-1	.	CASSPTPTGPYEQYF	TGCGCCAGCAGCCCGACTCCCACGGGGCCCTACGAGCAGTACTTC
.	TRBJ2-7	TRBV7-9	TRBD2	CASSNSPGLAGDPYEQYF	TGTGCCAGCAGCAATTCACCGGGACTAGCGGGAGACCCCTACGAGCAGTACTTC
.	TRBJ1-2	TRBV7-9	TRBD1	CASSPRQGGEDGYTF	TGTGCCAGCAGCCCGAGACAGGGTGGAGAGGATGGCTACACCTTC
.	TRBJ2-7	TRBV15	.	CATRGPLGYEQYF	TGTGCCACCAGGGGGCCTTTGGGGTACGAGCAGTACTTC
few	TRBJ2-7	TRBV19	.	CASTYGSYEQYF	TGTGCCAGTACGTACGGGTCTTACGAGCAGTACTTC
.	TRBJ2-5	TRBV11-2	TRBD2	CASSPLAGEETQYF	TGTGCCAGCAGCCCGCTAGCGGGAGAGGAGACCCAGTACTTC
.	TRBJ2-5	TRBV28	.	CASSLQQKTQYF	TGTGCCAGCAGTCTGCAACAAAAGACCCAGTACTTC
once	TRBJ2-5	TRBV7-2	.	CASSGDQWYQETQYF	TGTGCCAGCAGCGGAGACCAGTGGTACCAAGAGACCCAGTACTTC
.	TRBJ1-2	TRBV15	TRBD1	CATSRHRTGNYGYTF	TGTGCCACCAGCAGACACAGGACAGGCAACTATGGCTACACCTTC
.	TRBJ2-3	TRBV7-8	.	CASSLDREDTQYF	TGTGCCAGCAGCTTAGACAGGGAAGATACGCAGTATTTT
.	TRBJ2-1	TRBV10-3	TRBD2	CAISGTSEGEQFF	TGTGCCATCAGCGGGACTAGCGAGGGCGAGCAGTTCTTC
.	TRBJ1-3	TRBV5-1	.	CASSTQPGLPPGGNTIYF	TGCGCCAGCAGCACCCAACCGGGACTCCCCCCGGGAGGAAACACCATATATTTT
.	TRBJ2-7	TRBV29-1	.	CSATGDYEQYF	TGCAGCGCGACAGGAGACTACGAGCAGTACTTC
.	TRBJ2-1	TRBV5-4	.	CASSRTSLGYNEQFF	TGTGCCAGCAGCAGAACTAGCTTGGGTTACAATGAGCAGTTCTTC
.	TRBJ2-1	TRBV7-8	TRBD2	CASSYGTSGSNEQFF	TGTGCCAGCAGCTACGGGACTAGCGGGAGCAATGAGCAGTTCTTC
.	TRBJ2-5	TRBV6-5	.	CASSYYARETQYF	TGTGCCAGCAGTTACTACGCTAGAGAGACCCAGTACTTC
.	TRBJ2-1	TRBV7-2	.	CASSLDRGKNEQFF	TGTGCCAGCAGCTTAGATCGAGGTAAGAATGAGCAGTTCTTC
few	TRBJ1-3	TRBV7-9	.	CASSLGLLSSGNTIYF	TGTGCCAGCAGCTTAGGACTCCTTTCCTCTGGAAACACCATATATTTT
once	TRBJ1-1	TRBV5-5	.	CASSAEGQEAFF	TGTGCCAGCAGCGCAGAGGGGCAGGAAGCTTTCTTT
.	TRBJ1-4	TRBV5-1	.	CASSLDGTKNEKLFF	TGCGCCAGCAGCTTGGACGGGACGAAAAATGAAAAACTGTTTTTT
.	TRBJ2-5	TRBV6-1	.	CASSEVSGGQETQYF	TGTGCCAGCAGTGAAGTTAGTGGGGGGCAAGAGACCCAGTACTTC